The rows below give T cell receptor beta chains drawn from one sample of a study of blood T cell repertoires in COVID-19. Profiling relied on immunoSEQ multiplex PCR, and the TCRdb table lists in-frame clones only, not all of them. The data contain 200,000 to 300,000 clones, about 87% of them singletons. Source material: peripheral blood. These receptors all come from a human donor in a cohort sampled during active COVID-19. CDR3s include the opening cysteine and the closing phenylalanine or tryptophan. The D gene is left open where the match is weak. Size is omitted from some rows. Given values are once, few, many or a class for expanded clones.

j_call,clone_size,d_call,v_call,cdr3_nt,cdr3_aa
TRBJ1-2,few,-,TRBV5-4,TGTGCCAGCAGCGACGACCTCACAGTAAACTATGGCTACACCTTC,CASSDDLTVNYGYTF
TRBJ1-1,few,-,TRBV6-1,TGTGCCAGCAGTGCGACCCAGACAGTTACCAACACTGAAGCTTTCTTT,CASSATQTVTNTEAFF
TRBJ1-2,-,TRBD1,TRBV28,TGTGCCAGCAGTTTATATGGACAGGGGGCTAACTATGGCTACACCTTC,CASSLYGQGANYGYTF
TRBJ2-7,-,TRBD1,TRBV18,TGTGCCAGCTCACCACCGGGACAGACCTACGAGCAGTACTTC,CASSPPGQTYEQYF
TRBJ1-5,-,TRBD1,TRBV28,TGTGCCAGCAGTTTCGGGACAGCCGGTCCCAATCAGCCCCAGCATTTT,CASSFGTAGPNQPQHF
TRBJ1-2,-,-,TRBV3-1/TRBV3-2,TGTGCCAGCAGCCGCCACGGAGGCTATGGCTACACCTTC,CASSRHGGYGYTF
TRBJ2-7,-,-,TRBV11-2,TGTGCCAGCAGCCTGTCCCAGGGAACCTACGAGCAGTACTTC,CASSLSQGTYEQYF
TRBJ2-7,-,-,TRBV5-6,TGTGCCAGCAGCTTTCTAGGCGAGCAGTACTTC,CASSFLGEQYF
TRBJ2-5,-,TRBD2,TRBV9,TGTGCCAGCGGGGCGGGAGGGCGAGAGACCCAGTACTTC,CASGAGGRETQYF
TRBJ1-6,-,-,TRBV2,TGTGCCAGCAGAACAGGGAATTCACCCCTCCACTTT,CASRTGNSPLHF
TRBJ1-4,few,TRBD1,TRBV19,TGTGCCAGTAGTTGGACAGGAACTAATGAAAAACTGTTTTTT,CASSWTGTNEKLFF
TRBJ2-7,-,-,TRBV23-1,TGCGCCAGCAGTCAAATGGGACAACTATACGAGCAGTACTTC,CASSQMGQLYEQYF
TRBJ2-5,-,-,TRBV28,TGTGCCAGCAGTTTATTACCAGGGCCCCAAGAGACCCAGTACTTC,CASSLLPGPQETQYF
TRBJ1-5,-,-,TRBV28,TGTGCCAGCAGCATAAGACAGCGCAATCAGCCCCAGCATTTT,CASSIRQRNQPQHF
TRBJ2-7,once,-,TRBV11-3,TGTGCCAGCTCTCTTGACCTAGGCTACGAGCAGTACTTC,CASSLDLGYEQYF
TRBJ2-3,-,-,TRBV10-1,TGCGCCAGCAGTGAGACGGTTGCACCCACAGATACGCAGTATTTT,CASSETVAPTDTQYF
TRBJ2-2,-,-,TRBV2,TGTGCCAGCACAATAGAAATGAACACCGGGGAGCTGTTTTTT,CASTIEMNTGELFF
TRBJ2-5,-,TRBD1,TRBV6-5,TGTGCCAGCAGTTCTGACAGGGGGGGAAAGACCCAGTACTTC,CASSSDRGGKTQYF
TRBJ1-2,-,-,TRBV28,TGTGCCAGCTCGCAGTTGACGGAGCGCTACACCTTC,CASSQLTERYTF
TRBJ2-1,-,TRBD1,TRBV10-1,TGCGCCAGCAGTGAGTTACGGACAGGGTTCAATGAGCAGTTCTTC,CASSELRTGFNEQFF
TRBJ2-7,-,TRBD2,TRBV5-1,TGCGCCAGCTCGAGGACTAGCTTTTTCTACGAGCAGTACTTC,CASSRTSFFYEQYF
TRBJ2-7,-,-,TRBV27,TGTGCCAGCAGGTTACAGGGTCGCTACGAGCAGTACTTC,CASRLQGRYEQYF
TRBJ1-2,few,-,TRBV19,TGTGCCAGTAGTATTTTTCAGGGTGGCTACACCTTC,CASSIFQGGYTF
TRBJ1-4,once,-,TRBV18,TGTGCCAGCTCACCAGGAGGGGCGATTAATGAAAAACTGTTTTTT,CASSPGGAINEKLFF
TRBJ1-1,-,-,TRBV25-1,TGTGCCAGCAGTGCCCGGCCCGGGGAGGTCGGAGCTTTCTTT,CASSARPGEVGAFF
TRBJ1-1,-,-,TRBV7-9,TGTGCCAGCAGCTTAGAACAGGCGAACACTGAAGCTTTCTTT,CASSLEQANTEAFF
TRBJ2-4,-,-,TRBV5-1,TGCGCCAGCAGCCCTTTGGGGGGGCGGAACATTCAGTACTTC,CASSPLGGRNIQYF
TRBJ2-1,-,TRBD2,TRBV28,TGTGCCAGCAGAACCGGGACTAGCGTGGATGAGCAGTTCTTC,CASRTGTSVDEQFF
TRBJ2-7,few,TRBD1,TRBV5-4,TGTGCCAGCAGCCTGGAAAACAGGGGTCGGCAGTACTTC,CASSLENRGRQYF
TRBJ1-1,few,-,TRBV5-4,TGTGCCAGCAGCCCTAATTTGGGAGAAACTGAAGCTTTCTTT,CASSPNLGETEAFF
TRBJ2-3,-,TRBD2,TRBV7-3,TGTGCCAGCAGCTTAGGTCTAGCGGGGGATACGCAGTATTTT,CASSLGLAGDTQYF
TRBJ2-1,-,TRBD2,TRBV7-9,TGTGCCAGCAGCTGGGGGGGTAGCGGTGCCTACAATGAGCAGTTCTTC,CASSWGGSGAYNEQFF
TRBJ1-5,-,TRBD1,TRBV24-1,TGTGCCACCAGTGATCCTGGACAGGGAAGTCAGCCCCAGCATTTT,CATSDPGQGSQPQHF
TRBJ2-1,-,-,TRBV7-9,TGTGCCAGCAGCCATAATGAGCAGTTCTTC,CASSHNEQFF
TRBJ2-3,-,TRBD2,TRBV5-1,TGCGCCAGCACCCCTTATAGCGGGGCCACAGATACGCAGTATTTT,CASTPYSGATDTQYF
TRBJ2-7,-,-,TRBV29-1,TGCAGCGCTAATGACCCGGGAGAGCAGTACTTC,CSANDPGEQYF
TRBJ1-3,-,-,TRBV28,TGTGCCAGCAGTTTCAACTCTGGAAACACCATATATTTT,CASSFNSGNTIYF
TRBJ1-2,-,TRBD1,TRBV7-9,TGTGCCAGCAGCTCGGGACAGCTTTTCTACACCTTC,CASSSGQLFYTF
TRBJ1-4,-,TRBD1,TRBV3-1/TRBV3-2,TGTGCCAGCAGCCCTCGCCGACAGGGGCGAAGGGAAAAACTGTTTTTT,CASSPRRQGRREKLFF
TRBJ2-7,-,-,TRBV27,TGTGCCAGCAGTTTATCCGCCCAGGGGTTATCCTACGAGCAGTACTTC,CASSLSAQGLSYEQYF
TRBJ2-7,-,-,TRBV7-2,TGTGCCAGCAGCTCAGATCCGAGGGAGGAGCAGTACTTC,CASSSDPREEQYF
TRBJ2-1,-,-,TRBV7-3,TGTGCCAGCAGCCAACCACGGGAAAGCAATGAGCAGTTCTTC,CASSQPRESNEQFF
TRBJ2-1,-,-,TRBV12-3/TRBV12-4,TGTGCCAGCAGTTTAGGGAGGTTCAATGAGCAGTTCTTC,CASSLGRFNEQFF
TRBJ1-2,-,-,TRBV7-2,TGTGCCAGCAGCTTAGGTCGGGGTTCTTTCAATGGCTACACCTTC,CASSLGRGSFNGYTF
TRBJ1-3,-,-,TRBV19,TGTGCCAGTACCCCGGGGGGACAACACTCTGGAAACACCATATATTTT,CASTPGGQHSGNTIYF
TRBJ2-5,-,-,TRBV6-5,TGTGCCAGCAGTTACCAGGCGACAGGCCAAGAGACCCAGTACTTC,CASSYQATGQETQYF
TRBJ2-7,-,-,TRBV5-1,TGCGCCAGCAGCTTGGGAGTCCCCCACGGGAGCTCCTACGAGCAGTACTTC,CASSLGVPHGSSYEQYF
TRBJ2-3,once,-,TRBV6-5,TGTGCCAGCTCCATCAACGACCAGGCAGATACGCAGTATTTT,CASSINDQADTQYF
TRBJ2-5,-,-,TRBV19,TGTGCCAGTAGTATAAGTGGGGCAGGGTCGATCGAAGAGACCCAGTACTTC,CASSISGAGSIEETQYF
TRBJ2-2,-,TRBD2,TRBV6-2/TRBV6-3,TGTGCCAGCAGTTACGCAGGACCTAGCGGGTTTGCGAACACCGGGGAGCTGTTTTTT,CASSYAGPSGFANTGELFF
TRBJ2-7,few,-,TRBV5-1,TGCGCCAGCAGCTTAGACTTAAACTCCTACGAGCAGTACTTC,CASSLDLNSYEQYF
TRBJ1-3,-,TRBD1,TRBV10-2,TGCGCCAGCCTACCCCAGGGGGCTGGAAACACCATATATTTT,CASLPQGAGNTIYF
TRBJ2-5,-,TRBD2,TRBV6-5,TGTGCCAGCAGTCCGGGGGGGGGTGCCCAAGAGACCCAGTACTTC,CASSPGGGAQETQYF